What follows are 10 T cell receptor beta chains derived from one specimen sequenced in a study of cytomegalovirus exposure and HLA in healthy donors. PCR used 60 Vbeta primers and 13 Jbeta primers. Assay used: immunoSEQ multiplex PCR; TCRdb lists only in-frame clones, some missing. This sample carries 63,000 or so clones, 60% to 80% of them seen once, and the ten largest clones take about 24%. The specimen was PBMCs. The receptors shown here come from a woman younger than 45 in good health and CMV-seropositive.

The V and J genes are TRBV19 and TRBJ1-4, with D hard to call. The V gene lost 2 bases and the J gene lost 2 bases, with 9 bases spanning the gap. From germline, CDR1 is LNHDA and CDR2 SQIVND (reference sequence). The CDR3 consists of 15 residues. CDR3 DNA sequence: TGTGCCAGTAGTATAATGGGCCTCACTAATGAAAAACTGTTTTTT. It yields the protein CASSIMGLTNEKLFF.

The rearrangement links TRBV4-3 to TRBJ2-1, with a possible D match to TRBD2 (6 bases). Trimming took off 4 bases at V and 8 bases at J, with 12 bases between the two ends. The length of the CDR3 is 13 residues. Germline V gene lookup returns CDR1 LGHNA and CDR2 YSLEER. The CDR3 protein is CASSRLGPDEQFF. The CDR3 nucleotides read TGCGCCAGCAGCCGACTAGGTCCGGATGAGCAGTTCTTC.

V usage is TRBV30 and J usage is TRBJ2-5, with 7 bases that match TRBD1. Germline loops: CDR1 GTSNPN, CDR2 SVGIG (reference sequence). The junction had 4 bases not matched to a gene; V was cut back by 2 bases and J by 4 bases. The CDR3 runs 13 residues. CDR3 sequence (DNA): TGTGCCTGGAGTTTCCAGGGGGTAGAGACCCAGTACTTC. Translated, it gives CAWSFQGVETQYF.

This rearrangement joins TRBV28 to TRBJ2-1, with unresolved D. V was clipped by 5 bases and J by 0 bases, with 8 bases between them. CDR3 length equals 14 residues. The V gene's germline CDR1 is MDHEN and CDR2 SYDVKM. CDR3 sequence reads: CASSLLSSYNEQFF. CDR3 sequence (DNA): TGTGCCAGCAGTCTGCTTAGCTCCTACAATGAGCAGTTCTTC.

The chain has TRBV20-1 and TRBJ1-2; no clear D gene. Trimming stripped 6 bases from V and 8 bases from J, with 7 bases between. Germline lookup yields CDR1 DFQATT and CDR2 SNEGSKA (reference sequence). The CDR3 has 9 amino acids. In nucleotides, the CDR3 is TGCAGTGCCATCCAAGGCTACACCTTC. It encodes CSAIQGYTF.

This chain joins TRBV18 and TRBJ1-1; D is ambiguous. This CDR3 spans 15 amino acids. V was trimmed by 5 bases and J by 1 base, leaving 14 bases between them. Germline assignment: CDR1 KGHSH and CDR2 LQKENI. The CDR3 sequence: CASSSTKRQNTEAFF. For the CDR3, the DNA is TGTGCCAGCTCATCGACCAAAAGACAGAACACTGAAGCTTTCTTT.

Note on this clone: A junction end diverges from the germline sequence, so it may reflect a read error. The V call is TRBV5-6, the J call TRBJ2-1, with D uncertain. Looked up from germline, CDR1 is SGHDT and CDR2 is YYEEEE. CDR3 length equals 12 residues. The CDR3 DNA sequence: TGTGCAAGCAGCTTGAGCCGTAATGAGAAGTTCTTC. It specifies CASSLSRNEKFF.

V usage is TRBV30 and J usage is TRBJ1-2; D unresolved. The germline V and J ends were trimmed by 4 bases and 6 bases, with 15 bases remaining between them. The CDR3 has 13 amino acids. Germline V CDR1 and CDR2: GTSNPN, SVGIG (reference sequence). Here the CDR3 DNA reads TGTGCCTGGACTCCGCCCGAGGGTCATGGCTACACCTTC. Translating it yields CAWTPPEGHGYTF. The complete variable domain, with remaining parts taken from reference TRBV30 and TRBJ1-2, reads SQTIHQWPATLVQPVGSPLSLECTVEGTSNPNLYWYRQAAGRGLQLLFYSVGIGQISSEVPQNLSASRPQDRQFILSSKKLLLSDSGFYLCAWTPPEGHGYTFGSGTRLTVV.

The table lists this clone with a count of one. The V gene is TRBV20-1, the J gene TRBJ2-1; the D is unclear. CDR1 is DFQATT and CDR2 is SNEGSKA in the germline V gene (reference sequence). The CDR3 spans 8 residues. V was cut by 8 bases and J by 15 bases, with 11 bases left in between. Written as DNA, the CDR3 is TGCAGTACGAGACATAGGTTCTTC. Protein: CSTRHRFF.

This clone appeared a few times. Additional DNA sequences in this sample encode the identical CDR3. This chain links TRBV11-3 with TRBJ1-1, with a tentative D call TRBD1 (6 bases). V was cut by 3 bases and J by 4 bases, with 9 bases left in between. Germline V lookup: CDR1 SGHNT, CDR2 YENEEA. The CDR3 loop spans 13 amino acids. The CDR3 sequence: CASSLDRGTEAFF. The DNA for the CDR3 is TGTGCCAGCAGCTTGGACAGAGGCACTGAAGCTTTCTTT.